What follows are 10 T cell receptor beta chains derived from one specimen sequenced in a study of T cell repertoires and HLA-DP antigens. No antigens are known for them. The repertoire was sequenced with immunoSEQ multiplex PCR; TCRdb's copy has only in-frame clones and lacks some. The table has approximately 90,000 clones, roughly 86% seen once; the top ten hold 1.5% to 2%. Input material: CD4+ T cells from PBMCs. These receptors all stem from a man aged 45-60 years in good health and CMV-seronegative.

The chain joins TRBV2 to TRBJ1-1, with D possibly being TRBD1 (5 bases). Germline loops: CDR1 SNHLY, CDR2 FYNNEI. This CDR3 is built from 15 residues. Between the trimmed V and J ends, which lost 2 bases and 9 bases, there was a span of 19 bases. The CDR3 is CASSEFRQPGGKAFF. For the CDR3, the DNA is TGTGCCAGCAGTGAATTTAGGCAACCGGGGGGAAAAGCTTTCTTT.

This sequence joins TRBV7-2 and TRBJ2-4; perhaps TRBD1 as D (6 bases). This CDR3 comprises 15 residues. Trimming took 5 bases from V and 1 from J, leaving 12 bases between them. Germline assignment: CDR1 SGHTA and CDR2 FQGNSA. CDR3 residues: CASSRPTGAKNIQYF. In nucleotides, the CDR3 is TGTGCCAGCAGCCGCCCCACAGGGGCCAAAAACATTCAGTACTTC.

V and J are TRBV5-6 and TRBJ2-5, with 8 bases identical to TRBD1. Germline lookup yields CDR1 SGHDT and CDR2 YYEEEE. Unmatched junction bases numbered 9, after V lost 3 bases and J lost 5 bases. The CDR3 has 15 amino acids. CDR3 in amino acids: CASSYRTGSLETQYF. The CDR3 DNA is TGTGCCAGCAGCTACCGGACAGGGAGCTTGGAGACCCAGTACTTC.

The CDR3: CASSDWGSPLHF. The CDR3 DNA is TGTGCCAGCAGTGATTGGGGGTCACCCCTCCACTTT. The J gene is TRBJ1-6, the V gene TRBV6-1; D perhaps matches TRBD1 (5 bases). The V gene lost 3 bases and the J gene lost 10 bases, with 7 bases spanning the gap. Germline V gives CDR1 MNHNS, CDR2 SASEGT. CDR3 size: 12 residues.

This chain joins TRBV6-1 and TRBJ1-5; D possibly corresponds to TRBD1 (5 bases). The CDR3 is made up of 16 amino acids. Per germline, CDR1 MNHNS and CDR2 SASEGT. The ends were cut back, 1 base at V and 7 bases at J, with 17 bases in the middle. CDR3 residues: CASSEEWGSPRQPQHF. CDR3 nucleotide sequence: TGTGCCAGCAGTGAAGAATGGGGCAGCCCCAGGCAGCCCCAGCATTTT.

This chain joins TRBV5-4 and TRBJ2-3; TRBD2 agrees at 14 bases. This CDR3 region has 18 residues. The germline gives CDR1 SGHNT, CDR2 YYREEE (reference sequence). Trimming at V came to 0 bases and at J to 2 bases, leaving 5 bases not matched to a gene. The CDR3 nucleotides read TGTGCCAGCAGCTTGGGACTAGCGGGGGGGTTGGACACAGATACGCAGTATTTT. It specifies CASSLGLAGGLDTDTQYF.

The chain recombines TRBV19 with TRBJ2-7; no reliable D call. CDR1 and CDR2 from the germline V gene are LNHDA and SQIVND (reference sequence). V was trimmed by 4 bases and J by 0 bases, leaving 10 bases between them. This CDR3 is 14 amino acids long. The CDR3 sequence: CASSKSSSSYEQYF. The CDR3 DNA sequence: TGTGCCAGTAGTAAAAGTTCAAGCTCCTACGAGCAGTACTTC.

The chain links TRBV5-1 to TRBJ1-4; no firm D call. The germline gives CDR1 SGHRS, CDR2 YFSETQ. V lost 2 bases and J lost 1, with 9 bases in between. The CDR3 has 15 residues. The CDR3 region is CASSLTHRTNEKLFF. DNA of the CDR3: TGCGCCAGCAGCTTAACCCACAGAACTAATGAAAAACTGTTTTTT.

The genes are TRBV27 and TRBJ1-6, with D maybe TRBD1 (6 bases). CDR3 length equals 16 residues. V gave up 4 bases and J gave up 4 bases, with 14 bases separating them. From germline, CDR1 is MNHEY and CDR2 SMNVEV (reference sequence). The chain's CDR3 is CASSYQTGMYNSPLHF. The CDR3 DNA is TGTGCCAGCAGTTATCAGACAGGCATGTATAATTCACCCCTCCACTTT.

This chain links TRBV4-2 with TRBJ2-7; D not certain. Germline loops: CDR1 LGHNA, CDR2 YNFKEQ. This CDR3 is built from 12 residues. V shed 0 bases and J shed 7 bases, with 7 bases lying between them. The CDR3 region is CASSQDGQEQYF. The CDR3 DNA is TGTGCCAGCAGCCAAGACGGTCAAGAGCAGTACTTC.